This entry lists 12 T cell receptor beta chains sequenced from one sample in a study of T cell repertoires in cytomegalovirus infection. TCRdb re-analysed the reads in MiXCR, keeping a single row per CDR3 protein. Altogether about 130,000 distinct CDR3 sequences are present, roughly a quarter being singletons, with the ten largest covering around 32%. No cognate antigen is known for these TCRs. The sequencing sample was made of PBMCs, sequenced either directly or after in vitro stimulation (not recorded which). The receptors shown here come from a human donor in good health (CMV status not recorded). Some clones in this sample may be carry-over from other donors' samples.

This chain links TRBV29-1 with TRBJ1-5, with no clear D. Germline CDR1 SQVTM, CDR2 ANQGSEA. The V end lost 6 bases, the J end lost 0 bases, and 9 bases lay between the germline ends. The CDR3 totals 13 residues. The chain's CDR3 is CSVTENSNQPQHF. The CDR3 DNA follows: TGCAGCGTAACAGAGAATAGCAATCAGCCCCAGCATTTT.

This chain joins TRBV14 and TRBJ1-4, with D unclear. The ends were cut back, 2 bases at V and 8 bases at J, with 15 bases in the middle. The CDR3 has 15 amino acids. CDR1 SGHDN and CDR2 FVKESK come from the germline V gene. This CDR3 reads CASSQINLGNEKLFF. In nucleotides, the CDR3 is TGTGCCAGCAGCCAAATTAATTTGGGGAACGAAAAACTGTTTTTT.

This clonotype was seen many times. V gene TRBV7-2 combines with J gene TRBJ2-1, with TRBD2 identical over 11 bases. V shed 5 bases and J 0 bases; nucleotides not matched to a gene: 3. Germline values: CDR1 SGHTA, CDR2 FQGNSA. This CDR3 contains 16 residues. DNA for the CDR3: TGTGCCAGCAGCACCACTAGCGGGAGCTCCTACAATGAGCAGTTCTTC. Translation: CASSTTSGSSYNEQFF.

This clonotype has more than one count but fewer than ten. The V call is TRBV28, the J call TRBJ1-3; 8 bases are shared with TRBD1. V shed 4 bases, J shed 6 bases, and the junction held 5 bases outside the gene matches. CDR3 length: 14 residues. Per the germline V gene, CDR1 is MDHEN and CDR2 is SYDVKM. CDR3 amino acids: CASSSGQGLNTIYF. The CDR3 DNA sequence: TGTGCCAGCAGTTCCGGACAGGGTCTAAACACCATATATTTT.

Turning to this clonotype: The junction departs from the called germline gene at one end, perhaps through a read error. V usage is TRBV28 and J usage is TRBJ2-2; TRBD2 matches at 10 bases. The CDR3 contains 20 residues. Germline CDR1 MDHEN, CDR2 SYDVKM. This CDR3 reads CASSSISPLRIAGGTGELCF. CDR3 in DNA: TGTGCCAGCAGTTCCATTAGCCCCCTTCGGATAGCGGGAGGAACCGGGGAGCTGTGTTTT.

A remark on this clonotype: A much larger clone differs by one base, so this may be a read error. This sequence joins TRBV7-2 and TRBJ2-4; D is possibly TRBD2 (5 bases). Germline-derived CDR1 and CDR2 are SGHTA and FQGNSA. The CDR3 has 14 residues. The CDR3 here is CASSLVLAKNIQCF. CDR3 nucleotide sequence: TGTGCCAGCAGCTTAGTCCTAGCCAAAAACATTCAGTGCTTC.

V gene TRBV19 combines with J gene TRBJ2-4; D gene unclear. Germline V gene sequence: CDR1 LNHDA, CDR2 SQIVND (reference sequence). This CDR3 comprises 13 residues. With 10 bases removed from V and 1 base from J, the gap between germline ends came to 11 bases. The CDR3 region has the DNA TGTGCCACACACGCCGGGGCCAAAAACATTCAGTACTTC. Protein sequence: CATHAGAKNIQYF.

The chain couples TRBV20-1 to TRBJ2-2, with 7 bases identical to TRBD2. The CDR3 covers 13 residues. Per the germline V gene, CDR1 is DFQATT and CDR2 is SNEGSKA (reference sequence). V was pared by 6 bases and J by 1 base, with 2 bases of the junction left unmatched. This CDR3 is CSAGRGNTGELFF. The CDR3 DNA reads as TGCAGTGCGGGGAGGGGGAACACCGGGGAGCTGTTTTTT.

There are a few counts of this clonotype. This chain links TRBV24-1 with TRBJ1-5; D is possibly TRBD1 (5 bases). CDR1 KGHDR and CDR2 SFDVKD come from the germline V gene. V lost 3 bases to trimming and J lost 4 bases, with 9 bases between them. The CDR3 covers 14 residues. The CDR3 is CATSDVQENQPQHF. The DNA for the CDR3 is TGTGCCACCAGTGATGTACAGGAGAATCAGCCCCAGCATTTT.

This clonotype was detected many times. V gene TRBV7-9 combines with J gene TRBJ1-2, with D possibly TRBD1 on 5 matching bases. Germline V gene lookup returns CDR1 SEHNR and CDR2 FQNEAQ (reference sequence). This CDR3 is built from 13 residues. V lost 1 base, J lost 8 bases, and 11 bases lay in between. The CDR3 loop is CASSLGQPQGYTF. The CDR3 coding sequence is TGTGCCAGCAGCTTAGGACAGCCACAAGGCTACACCTTC.

This clonotype was seen more than once but under ten times. This chain connects TRBV6-2 or TRBV6-3 to TRBJ2-5; TRBD1 aligns across 9 bases. Unmatched junction bases numbered 11, after V lost 6 bases and J lost 3 bases. The germline CDR1 and CDR2 sequences are MNHEY and SVGEGT. The CDR3 is made up of 16 amino acids. CDR3: CASRKPGQGTKETQYF. CDR3 sequence (DNA): TGTGCCAGCAGAAAACCGGGACAGGGAACGAAAGAGACCCAGTACTTC.

The J gene is TRBJ2-1, the V gene TRBV7-4; 9 bases map to TRBD1. After removal of 5 bases from V and 7 bases from J, the junction contained 9 bases not matched to a gene. Germline CDR1 and CDR2: SGHVT and SQSDAQ. The CDR3 sequence is 15 residues long. Here the CDR3 DNA reads TGTGCCAGCAGCCTAAGACAGGGGGGGGAAAATGAGCAGTTCTTC. Translated: CASSLRQGGENEQFF.